One sample yielded the 23 T cell receptor beta chains listed below, sequenced in a study of blood T cell repertoires in COVID-19. TCRdb's copy holds only in-frame clones and misses some; the assay was immunoSEQ multiplex PCR. The sample includes tens of thousands of clones, over 75% of them seen just once. The specimen was peripheral blood. These receptors all stem from a woman older than 75 with active or convalescent COVID-19.

This chain links TRBV5-5 with TRBJ2-7, with a possible D match to TRBD2 (6 bases). Germline CDR1 and CDR2: SGHKS and YYEKEE (reference sequence). V was clipped by 2 bases and J by 3 bases, with 12 bases between them. The CDR3 extends over 14 amino acids. The CDR3 protein is CASSFSGEFYEQYF. DNA of the CDR3: TGTGCCAGCAGCTTCTCGGGAGAGTTCTACGAGCAGTACTTC.

Only a few counts were recorded for this clone. The chain joins TRBV19 to TRBJ1-3, with D uncertain. V lost 5 bases and J 7 bases, leaving 12 bases between the germline ends. The CDR3 spans 13 residues. Germline V gene sequence: CDR1 LNHDA, CDR2 SQIVND (reference sequence). DNA for the CDR3: TGTGCCAGTAGTGATCATAGCGGGAACACCATATATTTT. It specifies CASSDHSGNTIYF.

As concerns this clone: This sample includes further DNA sequences coding for the same CDR3. The gene calls are TRBV9 and TRBJ1-1, with unresolved D. Between the trimmed V and J ends, which lost 0 bases and 4 bases, there was a span of 10 bases. Looked up from germline, CDR1 is SGDLS and CDR2 is YYNGEE. This CDR3 contains 14 residues. CDR3 region: CASSVGGDGTEAFF. Here the CDR3 DNA reads TGTGCCAGCAGCGTAGGCGGTGATGGCACTGAAGCTTTCTTT.

In the case of this clone: The junction does not match germline at one end; this may be a read error. The rearrangement links TRBV6-5 to TRBJ1-2; 12 positions match TRBD1. The CDR3 covers 12 residues. The germline V gene encodes CDR1 MNHEY and CDR2 SVGAGI. The CDR3 DNA is TGTGCCAGCTCGGGGACAGGGGGCGCATCCCGCTTC. Translated, it gives CASSGTGGASRF.

The rearrangement joins TRBV6-2 or TRBV6-3 to TRBJ1-2; the D is unclear. The ends were cut back, 4 bases at V and 4 bases at J, with 4 bases in the middle. The V gene's germline CDR1 is MNHEY and CDR2 SVGEGT. This CDR3 has 11 amino acids. CDR3 DNA sequence: TGTGCCAGCAGTTGGCTCTATGGCTACACCTTC. It encodes CASSWLYGYTF.

This clone occurred a few times. The chain joins TRBV6-2 or TRBV6-3 to TRBJ2-4; D gene unclear. V was pared by 2 bases and J by 3 bases, with 17 bases between. Germline V gene sequence: CDR1 MNHEY, CDR2 SVGEGT. The CDR3 length is 17 residues. CDR3 sequence (DNA): TGTGCCAGCAGTTACACCTTGACTCGAATCGGCAAAAACATTCAGTACTTC. Encoded protein: CASSYTLTRIGKNIQYF.

The V gene is TRBV7-2, the J gene TRBJ2-6; D is unresolved. The germline gives CDR1 SGHTA, CDR2 FQGNSA. Trimming removed 4 bases at V and 0 bases at J, with 7 bases between. The CDR3 contains 15 residues. This CDR3 is CASSSWASGANVLTF. The DNA of the CDR3 is TGTGCCAGCAGCTCGTGGGCCTCTGGGGCCAACGTCCTGACTTTC.

The chain joins TRBV6-2 or TRBV6-3 to TRBJ1-3, with D unresolved. Trimming cost V 6 bases and J 2 bases, with 11 bases left between them. CDR1 is MNHEY, CDR2 SVGEGT, per germline. The CDR3 covers 14 residues. The CDR3 nucleotides read TGTGCCAGCAGCCCCTCGGGGACTGGAAACACCATATATTTT. As protein: CASSPSGTGNTIYF.

The chain is built from TRBV30 and TRBJ1-1; 8 bases match TRBD1. The CDR3 loop spans 13 amino acids. Germline lookup yields CDR1 GTSNPN and CDR2 SVGIG (reference sequence). J was trimmed by 5 bases and V by 5 bases; bases with no gene match: 7. CDR3 DNA: TGTGCCTGGGTTGGACAGGGATGGACTGAAGCTTTCTTT. Translating it yields CAWVGQGWTEAFF.

This chain uses TRBV6-1 with TRBJ1-2; D perhaps matches TRBD1 (5 bases). This CDR3 contains 12 residues. The V gene's germline CDR1 is MNHNS and CDR2 SASEGT. Deletions cut 2 bases from V and 7 bases from J, with 8 bases between. CDR3 loop: CASSEQGTGYTF. CDR3 DNA: TGTGCCAGCAGTGAACAGGGAACTGGCTACACCTTC.

The chain uses TRBV7-2 and TRBJ2-5, with D tentatively TRBD2 (6 bases). The CDR3 has 14 residues. Trimming removed 4 bases from V and 1 base from J, with 10 bases in between. Germline V gene data show CDR1 as SGHTA and CDR2 as FQGNSA. CDR3 sequence reads: CASSSRRGQETQYF. CDR3 in DNA: TGTGCCAGCAGCTCAAGGAGGGGCCAAGAGACCCAGTACTTC. The full variable domain, rest sourced from reference TRBV7-2 and TRBJ2-5, is GAGVSQSPSNKVTEKGKDVELRCDPISGHTALYWYRQSLGQGLEFLIYFQGNSAPDKSGLPSDRFSAERTGGSVSTLTIQRTQQEDSAVYLCASSSRRGQETQYFGPGTRLLVL.

V usage is TRBV6-2 or TRBV6-3 and J usage is TRBJ1-1; D gene ambiguous. Germline V gene lookup returns CDR1 MNHEY and CDR2 SVGEGT. Trimming cost V 0 bases and J 6 bases, with 8 bases left between them. This CDR3 contains 13 residues. CDR3 nucleotide sequence: TGTGCCAGCAGTTACTCGGGCACCTCTGAAGCTTTCTTT. This sequence encodes CASSYSGTSEAFF.

The rearrangement uses TRBV7-9 and TRBJ1-6, with 7 nucleotides matching TRBD1. The CDR3 consists of 14 residues. J was trimmed by 9 bases and V by 5 bases; bases with no gene match: 7. Germline V CDR1 and CDR2: SEHNR, FQNEAQ (reference sequence). Here the CDR3 reads CASSPIQGVSPLHF. CDR3 DNA: TGTGCCAGCAGCCCCATTCAGGGGGTTTCACCCCTCCACTTT.

V and J are TRBV6-2 or TRBV6-3 and TRBJ1-1; no clear D. Per germline, CDR1 MNHEY and CDR2 SVGEGT. Trimming shortened V by 0 bases and J by 8 bases, and 10 bases separated the two germline ends. The length of the CDR3 is 13 residues. The CDR3 here is CASSYSNGGEAFF. The CDR3 nucleotides read TGTGCCAGCAGTTACTCGAATGGAGGAGAAGCTTTCTTT.

V gene TRBV6-5 combines with J gene TRBJ2-7; 8 nucleotides agree with TRBD1. J gave up 7 bases and V 7 bases, and 12 bases lay outside the gene matches. The CDR3 has 14 amino acids. Germline lookup yields CDR1 MNHEY and CDR2 SVGAGI. The CDR3 coding sequence is TGTGCCAGCACCCCGACAGGGGTTGGGTGGGAGCAGTACTTC. It encodes CASTPTGVGWEQYF.

The chain uses TRBV28 and TRBJ2-5, with a tentative D call TRBD1 (6 bases). CDR1 is MDHEN and CDR2 is SYDVKM in the germline V gene. The CDR3 covers 16 residues. The V end was cut by 3 bases, the J end by 1 base, with 15 bases between. For the CDR3, the DNA is TGTGCCAGCAGTTTCAAGTCTGGGACAACCCAAGAGACCCAGTACTTC. Its protein product is CASSFKSGTTQETQYF.

This chain connects TRBV5-8 to TRBJ2-3; perhaps TRBD1 as D (5 bases). With 3 bases removed from V and 7 bases from J, the gap between germline ends came to 9 bases. The CDR3 has 12 amino acids. CDR1 and CDR2 (germline): SGHTS, YDEGEE. CDR3 protein: CASSWGFNTQYF. CDR3 coding DNA: TGTGCCAGCAGCTGGGGCTTCAATACGCAGTATTTT.

The chain combines TRBV5-1 with TRBJ2-7, with D hard to call. The CDR3 covers 15 residues. Trimming cost V 0 bases and J 4 bases, with 14 bases left between them. CDR1 and CDR2 (germline): SGHRS, YFSETQ. The DNA for the CDR3 is TGCGCCAGCAGCTTGGAGACTCCTCCTCTATACGAGCAGTACTTC. This gives the protein CASSLETPPLYEQYF.

The chain combines TRBV7-2 with TRBJ2-1, with TRBD2 identical over 9 bases. This CDR3 is 16 amino acids long. After removal of 5 bases from V and 2 bases from J, the junction contained 7 bases not matched to a gene. Germline V gene data show CDR1 as SGHTA and CDR2 as FQGNSA. The CDR3, as DNA: TGTGCCAGCAGCCCTAGCGGGGTAGCTACCTACAATGAGCAGTTCTTC. Residues: CASSPSGVATYNEQFF.

The J gene is TRBJ1-5, the V gene TRBV4-1, with 10 nucleotides matching TRBD1. The germline V gene has CDR1 MGHRA and CDR2 YSYEKL. The trim removed 4 bases at V and 0 bases at J, leaving 12 bases unmatched. The CDR3 runs to 19 residues. CDR3 in DNA: TGCGCCAGCAGCCCCCAAGGGGGGACAGGGGATCTTAGCAATCAGCCCCAGCATTTT. Protein product: CASSPQGGTGDLSNQPQHF.

This rearrangement joins TRBV19 to TRBJ1-2; possibly TRBD1 for D (5 bases). The CDR3 is 17 amino acids. Trimming took off 1 base at V and 6 bases at J, with 21 bases between the two ends. Germline CDR1 LNHDA, CDR2 SQIVND (reference sequence). The DNA for the CDR3 is TGTGCCAGTAGTATAGCGTCGGCAGGGTCACGCCTCGATGGCTACACCTTC. It translates to CASSIASAGSRLDGYTF.

The gene calls are TRBV4-3 and TRBJ1-1, with 7 bases identical to TRBD1. Looked up from germline, CDR1 is LGHNA and CDR2 is YSLEER. This CDR3 is 13 amino acids long. The J segment lost 6 bases and the V segment lost 1 base, leaving 2 bases of the junction unmatched. For the CDR3, the DNA is TGCGCCAGCAGCCAAGTAGGGGGCGCTGAAGCTTTCTTT. It codes for CASSQVGGAEAFF.

This chain links TRBV6-1 with TRBJ2-1, with 10 bases fitting TRBD1. Germline V lookup: CDR1 MNHNS, CDR2 SASEGT. V lost 2 bases to trimming and J lost 7 bases; unmatched junction nucleotides: 11. CDR3 length: 17 residues. As DNA, the CDR3 is TGTGCCAGCAGTGAACATTTTCGACAGGGGGCTAGTAATGAGCAGTTCTTC. It encodes CASSEHFRQGASNEQFF.